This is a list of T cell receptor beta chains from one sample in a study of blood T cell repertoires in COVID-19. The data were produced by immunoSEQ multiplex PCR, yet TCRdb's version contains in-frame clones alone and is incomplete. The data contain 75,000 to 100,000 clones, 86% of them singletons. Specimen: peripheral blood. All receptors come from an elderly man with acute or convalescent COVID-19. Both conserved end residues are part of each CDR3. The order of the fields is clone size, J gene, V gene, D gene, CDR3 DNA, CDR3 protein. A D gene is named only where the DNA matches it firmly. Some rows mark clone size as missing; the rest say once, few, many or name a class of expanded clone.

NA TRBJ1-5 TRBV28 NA TGTGCCAGCAGTTTGGGTCGCAGGGATAATCAGCCCCAGCATTTT CASSLGRRDNQPQHF
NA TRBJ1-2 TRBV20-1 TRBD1 TGCAGTGCTAGTCTTCCGGGACAGGGTGAGGGCTACACCTTC CSASLPGQGEGYTF
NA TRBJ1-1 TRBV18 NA TGTGCCAGCTCACCCGCAGGGATGAACACTGAAGCTTTCTTT CASSPAGMNTEAFF
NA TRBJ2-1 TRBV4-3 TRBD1 TGCGCCAGCAGCCAAGATCGGGGACAGGCATCCGGGGATGAGCAGTTCTTC CASSQDRGQASGDEQFF
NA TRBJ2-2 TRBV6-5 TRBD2 TGTGCCAGCACCCTACTAGCGGCCAACACCGGGGAGCTGTTTTTT CASTLLAANTGELFF
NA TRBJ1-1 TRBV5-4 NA TGTGCCAGCAGCTTCGGTTCAGGGAACACTGAAGCTTTCTTT CASSFGSGNTEAFF
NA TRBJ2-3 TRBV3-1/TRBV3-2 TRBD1 TGTGCCAGCAGCCAAAGATCCCGAGGGGGCACTGGGCAGTATTTT CASSQRSRGGTGQYF
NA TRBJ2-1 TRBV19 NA TGTGCCAGTAGTATTCAGGTAGACAGTGAGCAGTTCTTC CASSIQVDSEQFF
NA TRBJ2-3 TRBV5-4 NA TGTGCCAGCAGCGATAGACAGATCACAGATACGCAGTATTTT CASSDRQITDTQYF
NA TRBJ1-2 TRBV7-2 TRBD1 TGTGCCAGCAGCGGGCTACAGGGGGTGGTAGGGTATGGCTACACCTTC CASSGLQGVVGYGYTF
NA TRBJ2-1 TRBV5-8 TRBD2 TGTGCCAGCAGCCGGGGGACTAGCGGGAACGAGCAGTTCTTC CASSRGTSGNEQFF
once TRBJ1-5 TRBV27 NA TGTGCCAGCAGTTCATCACAGGCTTATAGCAATCAGCCCCAGCATTTT CASSSSQAYSNQPQHF
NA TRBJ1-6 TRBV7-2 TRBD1 TGTGCCAGCAGCAGGGACAGGGATAATTCACCCCTCCACTTT CASSRDRDNSPLHF
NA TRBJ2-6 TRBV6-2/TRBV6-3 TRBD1 TGTGCCAGCAGTTACTGGTCAGGGGGCGCTGGGGCCAACGTCCTGACTTTC CASSYWSGGAGANVLTF
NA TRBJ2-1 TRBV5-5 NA TGTGCCAGCAGCTCCGAGGTGGGCAATGAGCAGTTCTTC CASSSEVGNEQFF
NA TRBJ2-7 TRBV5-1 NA TGCGCCAGCAGCTTGAGTAGCTCCTACGAGCAGTACTTC CASSLSSSYEQYF
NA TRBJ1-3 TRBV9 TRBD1 TGTGCCAGCAGCACAATGACAGGGTCTGGAAACACCATATATTTT CASSTMTGSGNTIYF
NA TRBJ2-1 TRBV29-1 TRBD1 TGCAGCGTGAGCAGGGGGCTCGATGAGCAGTTCTTC CSVSRGLDEQFF
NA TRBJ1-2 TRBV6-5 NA TGTGCCAGCAGTCAAACCTGGGACACTAACTATGGCTACACCTTC CASSQTWDTNYGYTF
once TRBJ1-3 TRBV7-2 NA TGTGCCAGCAGCCCGTCCGCTGGAAACACCATATATTTT CASSPSAGNTIYF
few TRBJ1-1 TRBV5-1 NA TGCGCCAGCAGCGAACCGGGTTCTACTGAAGCTTTCTTT CASSEPGSTEAFF
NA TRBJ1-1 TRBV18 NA TGTGCCAGCTCACCACCGAGGCGTGGGTCGGACACTGAAGCTTTCTTT CASSPPRRGSDTEAFF
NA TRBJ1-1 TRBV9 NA TGTGCCAGCAGCGTAGCAGTGAACACTGAAGCTTTCTTT CASSVAVNTEAFF
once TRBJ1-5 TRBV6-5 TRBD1 TGTGCCAGCAGCAAACAGGGGGCGGTCAATCAGCCCCAGCATTTT CASSKQGAVNQPQHF
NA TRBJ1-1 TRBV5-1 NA TGCGCCAGCAGCTTGCTACAGGGCGCGAGTGAAGCTTTCTTT CASSLLQGASEAFF